The T cell receptor (beta chain) under discussion was sequenced for a study of shared clonotypes between healthy human individuals. In the study overall: The donors, two women and a few men, were aged 18 to 49.

This table comes from immunoSEQ multiplex PCR, and its TCRdb copy is limited to in-frame clones, with some not included. The table lists hundreds of thousands of clones, roughly 70% of them singletons. Naive CD45RA+ and memory CD45RA-negative subsets were split from CD4+ cells. Germline V lookup: CDR1 SGHRS, CDR2 YFSETQ. V lost 4 bases and J lost 0, with 10 bases in between. The CDR3 has 14 amino acids. As for this clone: The target antigen is unknown.

General study results and limits: Lower generation probabilities were found for non-shared clonotypes than for those shared by all four donors.

Sequenced input: memory CD4+ T cells sorted from blood. Subset meaning: CD45RA-negative fraction. The receptor comes from a woman aged 25-40 years in good health. The V and J genes are TRBV5-1 and TRBJ1-1; D is perhaps TRBD1 (5 bases). DNA of the CDR3: TGCGCCAGCAGCGCGGCGACAGTGAACACTGAAGCTTTCTTT. Translated: CASSAATVNTEAFF.